The T cell receptor (beta chain) under discussion was sequenced for a study of graft-versus-host responses after intestinal transplantation. Study-level information: Induction with anti-thymocyte globulin, then tacrolimus and steroids for around three years, was given to all recipients. Overall study findings and caveats: Researchers found GvH clones in recipient marrow, and some showed up first in ileum or blood. High graft-versus-host to host-versus-graft clonal ratios were found in allografts of patients who had graft-donor T cell macrochimerism.

Plated together were around 200,000 CFSE-labeled responder cells and around 200,000 irradiated, violet-dye-labeled stimulator cells. Responder CD3+CD4+ and CD3+CD8+ cells that were proliferating and CFSE-low were sorted after the reaction. V was clipped by 4 bases and J by 7 bases; unmatched bases: 6. This CDR3 spans 15 amino acids. CDR1 is SGHNT, CDR2 YYREEE, per germline (reference sequence). The assay was immunoSEQ multiplex PCR, and TCRdb's table has in-frame clones only and misses some. The sample lists 20,000 to 25,000 clones, around 38% seen once, with around 1.6% in the top ten. The sequence was collected from a human patient who received an intestinal transplant. The material sequenced was alloreactive CD8+ T cells from a mixed lymphocyte reaction culture, taken before intestinal transplant. Subset defined: CFSE-low proliferating T cells sorted from roughly six-day pre-transplant mixed lymphocyte reaction (GvH or HvG direction). This rearrangement joins TRBV5-4 to TRBJ2-7, with TRBD2 matching over 15 bases. CDR3 residues: CASSVGGLAGGEQYF. The CDR3 nucleotides read TGTGCCAGCAGCGTAGGAGGACTAGCGGGAGGGGAGCAGTACTTC.